The entry below gives a single T cell receptor beta chain sequence along with its context. This sample was taken from a study of OX40 agonist ivuxolimab in advanced cancers. In the study overall: Dose-escalation patients suffered from hepatocellular carcinoma, melanoma, renal cell or head and neck cancer.

Here immunoSEQ multiplex PCR was the method, and the copy in TCRdb shows in-frame clones only, minus some. This table has about 48,000 clones, approximately 81% appearing once. The sample was CD4+ or CD8+ T cells sorted from blood, taken in a trial of the OX40 agonist ivuxolimab. The origin of this receptor is an adult with an advanced solid tumor such as melanoma, head and neck, liver or kidney cancer.

CDR3 in DNA: TGCGCCAGCAGCTTGCTAGCGGGAGCGGTCGAGCAGTACTTC. This gives the protein CASSLLAGAVEQYF. V and J are TRBV5-1 and TRBJ2-7, with 10 bases identical to TRBD2. Trimming removed 1 base from V and 6 bases from J; junction bases left unmatched: 4. The CDR3 contains 14 residues. CDR1 and CDR2 from the germline V gene are SGHRS and YFSETQ.